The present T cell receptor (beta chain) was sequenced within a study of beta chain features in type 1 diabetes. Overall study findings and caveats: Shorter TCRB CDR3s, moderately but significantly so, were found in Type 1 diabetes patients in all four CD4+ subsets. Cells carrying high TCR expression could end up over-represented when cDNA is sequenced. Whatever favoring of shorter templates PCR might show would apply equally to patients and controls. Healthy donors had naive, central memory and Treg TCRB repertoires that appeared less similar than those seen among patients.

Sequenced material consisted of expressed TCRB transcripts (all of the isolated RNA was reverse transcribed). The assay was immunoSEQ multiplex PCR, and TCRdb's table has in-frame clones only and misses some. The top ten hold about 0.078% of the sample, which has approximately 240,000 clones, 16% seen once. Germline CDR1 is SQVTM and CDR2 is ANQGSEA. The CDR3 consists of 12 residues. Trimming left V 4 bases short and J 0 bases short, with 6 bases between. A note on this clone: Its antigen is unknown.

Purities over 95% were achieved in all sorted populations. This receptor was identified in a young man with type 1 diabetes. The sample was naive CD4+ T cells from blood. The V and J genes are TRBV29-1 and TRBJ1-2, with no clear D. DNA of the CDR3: TGCAGCGTTGTGGGAGCTAACTATGGCTACACCTTC. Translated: CSVVGANYGYTF.